This T cell receptor beta chain was captured by sequencing in a study of T cell repertoires in cytomegalovirus infection. Study summary: It was the public TCR beta signatures that indicated both CMV infection and matching HLA type.

There are a few counts of this clonotype. The antigen remains undetermined. Germline-derived CDR1 and CDR2 are SGHTA and FQGNSA. The J segment lost 6 bases and the V segment lost 7 bases, leaving 13 bases of the junction unmatched. The CDR3 spans 16 residues. Study-level points and caveats: Based on cumulative public TCR beta family frequency, carriers of CMV plus the relevant HLA were identified. What dominated the ex vivo response were HLA-C-restricted CMV-specific TCR beta clonotypes.

In TCRdb, the reads were re-called with MiXCR into one record per CDR3 protein. The sample records around 58,000 distinct CDR3 sequences, 20% being singletons. The sequencing used CD8+ T cells from cultured PBMCs, collected from culture after CMV antigen stimulation. This chain joins TRBV7-2 and TRBJ1-2, with 11 bases matching TRBD1. This receptor was identified in a human donor in good health (CMV status not recorded). Some clones in this sample may be carry-over from other donors' samples. The CDR3 spells CASTLNGQGAHDGYTF. The CDR3 DNA is TGTGCCAGCACCCTAAACGGACAGGGGGCCCATGATGGCTACACCTTC.